The rows below give T cell receptor beta chains drawn from one sample of a study of regulatory T cells in long-lasting Graves disease. TCRdb fed the multiplex PCR reads into MiXCR, producing one record per CDR3 protein. Among 600,000 to 800,000 distinct CDR3 sequences listed, about 32% were seen once. The source was peripheral blood mononuclear cells (PBMCs), collected when the disease was refractory, from a patient treated with antithyroid drugs. The source is a female donor with Graves disease. The CDR3 runs from the conserved cysteine through the conserved F or W. A D gene is named only where the DNA matches it firmly. A clone size is listed for some rows: how often the clone was seen (once, few, many), or a class if it is expanded.

D: TRBD1; V: TRBV14; size: few; J: TRBJ2-7; CDR3: CASSQGDRGLHEQYF; DNA: TGTGCCAGCAGCCAAGGGGACAGGGGGCTTCACGAGCAGTACTTC
D: TRBD2; V: TRBV15; size: .; J: TRBJ2-7; CDR3: CATSRDLLAGAAEQYF; DNA: TGTGCCACCAGCAGAGATCTCCTAGCGGGAGCGGCTGAGCAGTACTTC
D: .; V: TRBV28; size: .; J: TRBJ1-3; CDR3: CASRQGLPGNTIYF; DNA: TGTGCCAGCAGACAGGGTTTGCCTGGAAACACCATATATTTT
D: .; V: TRBV12-3/TRBV12-4; size: many; J: TRBJ1-1; CDR3: CASSPPKGTNTEAFF; DNA: TGTGCCAGCAGTCCCCCGAAGGGAACGAACACTGAAGCTTTCTTT
D: TRBD2; V: TRBV20-1; size: .; J: TRBJ2-1; CDR3: CSTLGVAGVNEQFF; DNA: TGCAGTACCTTAGGGGTAGCGGGAGTTAATGAGCAGTTCTTC
D: .; V: TRBV6-1; size: .; J: TRBJ1-5; CDR3: CASSPGTAEPQHF; DNA: TGTGCCAGCAGTCCCGGGACTGCAGAGCCCCAGCATTTT
D: .; V: TRBV5-6; size: .; J: TRBJ1-1; CDR3: CASSLVGHPSTEAFF; DNA: TGTGCCAGCAGCTTGGTTGGCCACCCATCCACTGAAGCTTTCTTT
D: TRBD1; V: TRBV20-1; size: few; J: TRBJ2-7; CDR3: CSASRGTGKSYEQYF; DNA: TGCAGTGCTAGCAGAGGGACAGGGAAATCCTACGAGCAGTACTTC
D: .; V: TRBV12-3/TRBV12-4; size: .; J: TRBJ2-2; CDR3: CASSPGPRTGELFF; DNA: TGTGCCAGCAGTCCGGGACCCAGGACCGGGGAGCTGTTTTTT
D: .; V: TRBV3-1; size: few; J: TRBJ2-7; CDR3: CASSQRGEQYF; DNA: TGTGCCAGCAGCCAACGGGGCGAGCAGTACTTC
D: TRBD1; V: TRBV10-3; size: .; J: TRBJ1-1; CDR3: CAISEQGRAEAFF; DNA: TGTGCCATCAGTGAACAGGGGCGGGCTGAAGCTTTCTTT
D: TRBD1; V: TRBV6-1; size: .; J: TRBJ1-5; CDR3: CASGTGANQPQHF; DNA: TGTGCCAGCGGGACAGGCGCTAACCAGCCCCAGCATTTT
D: TRBD2; V: TRBV10-1; size: many; J: TRBJ2-7; CDR3: CASSDDLAGVGEQYF; DNA: TGCGCCAGCAGTGACGACCTAGCGGGAGTGGGGGAGCAGTACTTC
D: .; V: TRBV20-1; size: once; J: TRBJ1-1; CDR3: CSARSGGLNTEAFF; DNA: TGCAGTGCTAGAAGTGGAGGGTTGAACACTGAAGCTTTCTTT
D: .; V: TRBV5-1; size: .; J: TRBJ1-2; CDR3: CASSPPGPGRYGYTF; DNA: TGCGCCAGCAGCCCCCCCGGTCCGGGGCGATATGGCTACACCTTC
D: .; V: TRBV5-1; size: .; J: TRBJ1-6; CDR3: CASSLAQGGDSPLHF; DNA: TGCGCCAGCAGCTTGGCCCAGGGTGGGGATTCACCCCTCCACTTT
D: TRBD1; V: TRBV9; size: few; J: TRBJ1-2; CDR3: CASSVRTGAGYTF; DNA: TGTGCCAGCAGCGTAAGAACAGGGGCTGGCTACACCTTC